This T cell receptor (beta chain) was recorded in a study of STAT5B mutations in CD4+ large granular lymphocyte leukemia. General study results and limits: 25% of private leukemic clonotypes occurred rarely in other patients' non-leukemic repertoires. Top patient clones used TRBV06 genes more often: 8/27 versus 2/35 in controls.

Healthy controls were blood donor buffy coats. The germline V gene encodes CDR1 WSHSY and CDR2 SAAADI. With 6 bases clipped from V and 4 bases from J, the junction kept 5 bases outside the gene matches. The CDR3 totals 14 residues. Original methodology: A productive frequency of 2.59 x 10-5 was the lowest detectable. Measured with immunoSEQ multiplex PCR; TCRdb has only the in-frame clones, and not every one. That table furnishes V, J and clone size, whereas the DNA furnished D and trimming. Of more than 40,000 clones detected, roughly four fifths appear once; the ten largest clones hold about 0.34%. A word on this clone: Its antigen remains unidentified.

The sequence was collected from a human donor in good health. This rearrangement joins TRBV10-2 to TRBJ2-7; 11 positions agree with TRBD2. Specimen: CD4+ T cells from blood buffy coats. The chain's CDR3 is CASSEIAGGYEQYF. In DNA, the CDR3 is TGCGCCAGCAGCGAGATAGCGGGAGGGTACGAGCAGTACTTC.